This TCR beta chain emerged from a study of CD8 T cells in Susac syndrome. Study-level results: The study's TCR sequencing and HLA analysis covered a relatively small number of individuals, and the study acknowledged this.

CDR1 and CDR2 from the germline V gene are SEHNR and FQNEAQ (reference sequence). The germline V and J ends were trimmed by 8 bases and 0 bases, with 20 bases remaining between them. The CDR3 contains 17 residues. CD8+ and CD4+ T cells taken from blood had their TCR beta sequenced. Reverse transcription of about 0.5 to 1 ug RNA used random hexamers. Amplification of TCR beta CDR3 across 54 Vbeta and 13 Jbeta was performed with immunoSEQ multiplex PCR. TCRdb passed the immunoSEQ multiplex PCR reads through MiXCR, listing each CDR3 protein once. Found here are 130,000 or so distinct CDR3 sequences, roughly 94% of them singletons; the top ten hold about 0.089%. As to this clonotype: Antigen unknown.

The sequencing input was CD4+ T cells from PBMCs. This sequence joins TRBV7-9 and TRBJ2-1, with TRBD2 as a possible D gene (6 bases). This clonotype originated in a human donor in good health. CDR3 bases: TGTGCCAGCCAACACAGTGGGGGGAGGTCCTCCTACAATGAGCAGTTCTTC. The encoded protein is CASQHSGGRSSYNEQFF.